The 19 T cell receptor beta chains presented below share a single source sample, sequenced in a study of blood T cell repertoires in COVID-19. Generated by immunoSEQ multiplex PCR, the TCRdb table keeps only in-frame clones and is missing some. The sample includes roughly 230,000 clones, about 88% of them seen just once. The specimen sequenced was PBMCs or T cells enriched from blood (not recorded which). All receptors come from a woman aged 45 to 65 who had been exposed to COVID-19.

The chain's CDR3 is CASSTQTSGVGEQFF. DNA of the CDR3: TGTGCCAGCAGCACCCAGACTAGCGGGGTAGGTGAGCAGTTCTTC. This chain connects TRBV11-2 to TRBJ2-1, with TRBD2 matching over 11 bases. J lost 9 bases, V lost 5 bases, and 9 bases had no gene match. Germline values: CDR1 SGHAT, CDR2 FQNNGV. The CDR3 covers 15 residues.

V usage is TRBV6-5 and J usage is TRBJ1-1; D perhaps matches TRBD1 (5 bases). Trimming stripped 4 bases from V and 13 bases from J, with 13 bases between. The CDR3 has 11 amino acids. Germline CDR1 reads MNHEY; CDR2 reads SVGAGI. CDR3 loop: CASSSRGEVFF. CDR3 in DNA: TGTGCCAGCAGTTCTCGAGGGGAGGTTTTCTTT.

The CDR3 loop is CASSVDRDTEAFF. CDR3 coding DNA: TGCGCCAGCAGTGTTGACAGGGACACTGAAGCTTTCTTT. V gene TRBV5-1 combines with J gene TRBJ1-1; 7 bases map to TRBD1. V lost 5 bases and J lost 3; bases outside the gene matches: 4. CDR1 and CDR2 (germline): SGHRS, YFSETQ. This CDR3 has 13 residues.

V gene TRBV9 combines with J gene TRBJ2-5, with D possibly matching TRBD2 (6 bases). The germline CDR1 and CDR2 sequences are SGDLS and YYNGEE. The CDR3 consists of 15 residues. The germline V and J ends were trimmed by 0 bases and 3 bases, with 12 bases remaining between them. The CDR3 loop is CASSVDGSGKETQYF. The DNA of the CDR3 is TGTGCCAGCAGCGTAGATGGTAGCGGTAAAGAGACCCAGTACTTC.

This clone was seen more than once but under ten times. The chain couples TRBV28 to TRBJ1-3; possibly TRBD1 for D (5 bases). CDR1 is MDHEN, CDR2 SYDVKM, per germline. This CDR3 comprises 16 residues. Trimming left V 6 bases short and J 0 bases short, with 15 bases between. Written as DNA, the CDR3 is TGTGCCAGCAGCCGATTAGGGGCTTTCTCTGGAAACACCATATATTTT. Translation: CASSRLGAFSGNTIYF.

Only one count was recorded for this clone. The chain employs TRBV9 and TRBJ2-2, with 12 bases that match TRBD2. The CDR3 covers 18 residues. CDR1 and CDR2 (germline): SGDLS, YYNGEE. With V trimmed by 2 bases and J by 4 bases, 9 bases remained unmatched. The CDR3 is CASSVSSGGAASTGELFF. CDR3 nucleotides: TGTGCCAGCAGCGTTTCTAGCGGGGGGGCCGCGAGCACCGGGGAGCTGTTTTTT.

This chain uses TRBV10-2 with TRBJ1-4; D is uncertain. CDR1 WSHSY and CDR2 SAAADI come from the germline V gene. The CDR3 has 14 amino acids. The ends were cut back, 3 bases at V and 1 base at J, with 6 bases in the middle. The CDR3 reads CASSDRGTNEKLFF. DNA of the CDR3: TGCGCCAGCAGTGACCGAGGAACTAATGAAAAACTGTTTTTT.

The chain carries TRBV5-1 and TRBJ2-7; D gene ambiguous. This CDR3 region has 15 residues. V lost 4 bases and J 4 bases, leaving 18 bases between the germline ends. Germline CDR1 SGHRS, CDR2 YFSETQ. The CDR3 loop reads CASSTDSLSVYEQYF. DNA of the CDR3: TGCGCCAGCAGCACCGATTCCCTATCTGTATACGAGCAGTACTTC.

This sequence joins TRBV28 and TRBJ1-1, with D possibly matching TRBD1 (5 bases). This CDR3 has 12 amino acids. The V and J ends lost 7 bases and 11 bases respectively, with 17 bases between them. CDR1 MDHEN and CDR2 SYDVKM come from the germline V gene. The CDR3 sequence: CASTPGRGGAFF. The CDR3 DNA follows: TGTGCCAGCACCCCGGGGAGGGGAGGGGCTTTCTTT.

By share, this clone counts as medium-sized. Additional DNA sequences in this sample encode the identical CDR3. This chain connects TRBV5-1 to TRBJ2-3, with 8 bases aligning to TRBD1. Per the germline V gene, CDR1 is SGHRS and CDR2 is YFSETQ. CDR3 size: 14 residues. After removal of 3 bases from V and 1 base from J, the junction contained 1 base not matched to a gene. The CDR3 DNA is TGCGCCAGCAGCTCGGGACAGGGCACAGATACGCAGTATTTT. Residues: CASSSGQGTDTQYF.

This clone was seen only once. This chain links TRBV5-1 with TRBJ2-3; 11 nucleotides agree with TRBD1. V was pared by 4 bases and J by 0 bases, with 4 bases of the junction left unmatched. CDR3 size: 16 residues. Germline V gene data show CDR1 as SGHRS and CDR2 as YFSETQ. The CDR3 spells CASSRGQGASTDTQYF. The CDR3 nucleotides read TGCGCCAGCAGCCGTGGACAGGGGGCGAGCACAGATACGCAGTATTTT.

The chain has TRBV2 and TRBJ1-1, with D possibly TRBD1 on 6 matching bases. Between the trimmed V and J ends, which lost 7 bases and 1 base, there was a span of 13 bases. From germline, CDR1 is SNHLY and CDR2 FYNNEI. The CDR3 is 14 amino acids. DNA for the CDR3: TGTGCCAGCAACAGGGAGATGGGGAACACTGAAGCTTTCTTT. Translation: CASNREMGNTEAFF.

V is TRBV19 and J is TRBJ2-2; the match to TRBD2 covers 10 bases. Germline V CDR1 and CDR2: LNHDA, SQIVND (reference sequence). The length of the CDR3 is 18 residues. V was clipped by 3 bases and J by 10 bases; unmatched bases: 17. This CDR3 reads CASSIGPPTSGAPLELFF. Written as DNA, the CDR3 is TGTGCCAGTAGTATTGGACCCCCTACTAGCGGGGCGCCCTTGGAGCTGTTTTTT.

The chain links TRBV24-1 to TRBJ1-2; 9 positions match TRBD1. Germline V gene lookup returns CDR1 KGHDR and CDR2 SFDVKD. Trimming at V came to 4 bases and at J to 13 bases, leaving 9 bases not matched to a gene. CDR3 length equals 13 residues. The CDR3 loop is CATSEWDREGLTF. CDR3 DNA: TGTGCCACCAGTGAATGGGACAGGGAGGGACTCACCTTC.

This clone was found a few times. The genes are TRBV5-4 and TRBJ1-2; D possibly corresponds to TRBD1 (6 bases). V lost 4 bases and J lost 4, with 17 bases in between. This CDR3 has 15 amino acids. Germline loops: CDR1 SGHNT, CDR2 YYREEE (reference sequence). CDR3: CASSPKGGPSYGYTF. CDR3 in DNA: TGTGCCAGCAGCCCCAAGGGGGGGCCGAGCTATGGCTACACCTTC.

The V call is TRBV18, the J call TRBJ1-4, with 9 bases identical to TRBD1. Trimming cost V 3 bases and J 5 bases; bases outside gene matches: 7. Per germline, CDR1 KGHSH and CDR2 LQKENI. The CDR3 sequence is 16 residues long. The CDR3 DNA reads as TGTGCCAGCTCACCCTCAGTCGGGACAGGGAATGAAAAACTGTTTTTT. Translated, it gives CASSPSVGTGNEKLFF.

J is TRBJ2-1 and V is TRBV12-3 or TRBV12-4, with D unresolved. This CDR3 spans 13 amino acids. V dropped 1 base and J dropped 5 bases, with 6 bases sitting between them. The CDR3 here is CASSLERDNEQFF. As DNA, the CDR3 is TGTGCCAGCAGTTTAGAACGAGACAATGAGCAGTTCTTC.

This clone has just a few counts. This sequence joins TRBV7-8 and TRBJ1-1, with unresolved D. CDR3 length: 16 residues. V dropped 2 bases and J dropped 0 bases, with 13 bases sitting between them. CDR1 is SGHVS and CDR2 is FQNEAQ in the germline V gene. CDR3 nucleotide sequence: TGTGCCAGCAGCTTAAGGTCTACCGGGGTGAACACTGAAGCTTTCTTT. It translates to CASSLRSTGVNTEAFF.

The chain joins TRBV6-6 to TRBJ2-7, with D possibly being TRBD1 (5 bases). The CDR3 loop spans 12 amino acids. Between the trimmed V and J ends, which lost 6 bases and 4 bases, there was a span of 10 bases. Germline lookup yields CDR1 MNHNY and CDR2 SVGAGI (reference sequence). CDR3 DNA sequence: TGTGCCAGCAGGGAGCAGGGTTACGAGCAGTACTTC. Its protein is CASREQGYEQYF.